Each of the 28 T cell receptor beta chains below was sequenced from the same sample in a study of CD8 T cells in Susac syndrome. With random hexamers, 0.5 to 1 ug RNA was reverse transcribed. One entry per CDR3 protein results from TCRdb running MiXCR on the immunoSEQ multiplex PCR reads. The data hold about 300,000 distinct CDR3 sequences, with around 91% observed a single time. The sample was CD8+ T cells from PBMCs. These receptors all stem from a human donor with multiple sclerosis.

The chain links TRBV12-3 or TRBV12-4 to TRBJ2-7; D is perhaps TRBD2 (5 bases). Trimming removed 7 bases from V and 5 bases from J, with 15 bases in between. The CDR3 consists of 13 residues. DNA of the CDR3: TGTGCCAGCACCTTAGAGGGTGGGAACGAGCAGTACTTC. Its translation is CASTLEGGNEQYF.

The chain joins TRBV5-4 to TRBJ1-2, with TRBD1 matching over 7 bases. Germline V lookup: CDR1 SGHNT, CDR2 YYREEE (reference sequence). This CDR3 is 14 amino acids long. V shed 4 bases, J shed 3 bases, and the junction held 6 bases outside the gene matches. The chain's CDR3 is CASSVGQLHYGYTF. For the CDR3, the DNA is TGTGCCAGCAGCGTGGGACAGCTTCACTATGGCTACACCTTC.

This CDR3 is CASIVGNEQFF. The DNA for the CDR3 is TGTGCCAGTATTGTAGGCAATGAGCAGTTCTTC. The gene calls are TRBV19 and TRBJ2-1; D remains ambiguous. Germline loops: CDR1 LNHDA, CDR2 SQIVND (reference sequence). The CDR3 has 11 residues. Trimming cost V 7 bases and J 6 bases, with 7 bases left between them.

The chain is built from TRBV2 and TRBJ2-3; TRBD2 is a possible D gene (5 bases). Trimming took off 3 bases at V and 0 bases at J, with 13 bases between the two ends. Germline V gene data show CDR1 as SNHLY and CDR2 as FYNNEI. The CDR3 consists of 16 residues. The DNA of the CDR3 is TGTGCCAGCAGTGAGGGAGCGACCCGTAGCACAGATACGCAGTATTTT. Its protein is CASSEGATRSTDTQYF.

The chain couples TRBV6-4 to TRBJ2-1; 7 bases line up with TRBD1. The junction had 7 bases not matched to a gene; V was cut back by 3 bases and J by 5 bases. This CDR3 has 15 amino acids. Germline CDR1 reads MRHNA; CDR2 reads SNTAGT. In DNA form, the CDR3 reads TGTGCCAGCAGTGATTCGGCAGGGGGAGACAATGAGCAGTTCTTC. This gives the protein CASSDSAGGDNEQFF.

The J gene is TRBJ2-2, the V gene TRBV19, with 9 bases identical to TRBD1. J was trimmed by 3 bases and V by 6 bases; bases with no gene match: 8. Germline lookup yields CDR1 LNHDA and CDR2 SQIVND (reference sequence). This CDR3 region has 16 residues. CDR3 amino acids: CASSTRQGEDTGELFF. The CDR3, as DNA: TGTGCCAGTAGCACGCGACAGGGGGAGGACACCGGGGAGCTGTTTTTT.

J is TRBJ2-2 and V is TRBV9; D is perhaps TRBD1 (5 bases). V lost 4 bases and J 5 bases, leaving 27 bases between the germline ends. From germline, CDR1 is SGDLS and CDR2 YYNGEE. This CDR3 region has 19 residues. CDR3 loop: CASSTPLQVSDKMTGELFF. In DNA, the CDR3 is TGTGCCAGCAGCACTCCGTTACAGGTGTCCGACAAAATGACCGGGGAGCTGTTTTTT.

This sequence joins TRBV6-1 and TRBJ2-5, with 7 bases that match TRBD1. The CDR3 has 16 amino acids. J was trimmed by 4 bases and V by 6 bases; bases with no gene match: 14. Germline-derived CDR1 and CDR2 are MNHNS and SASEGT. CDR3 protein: CASRPSEGAGGETQYF. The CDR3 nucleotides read TGTGCCAGCAGGCCATCAGAGGGGGCTGGGGGAGAGACCCAGTACTTC.

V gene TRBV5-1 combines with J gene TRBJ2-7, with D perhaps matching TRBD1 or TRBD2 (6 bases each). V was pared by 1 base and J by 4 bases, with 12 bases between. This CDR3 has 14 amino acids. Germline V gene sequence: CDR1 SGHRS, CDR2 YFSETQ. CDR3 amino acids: CASSLNREVYEQYF. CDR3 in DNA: TGCGCCAGCAGCTTGAACAGGGAGGTATACGAGCAGTACTTC.

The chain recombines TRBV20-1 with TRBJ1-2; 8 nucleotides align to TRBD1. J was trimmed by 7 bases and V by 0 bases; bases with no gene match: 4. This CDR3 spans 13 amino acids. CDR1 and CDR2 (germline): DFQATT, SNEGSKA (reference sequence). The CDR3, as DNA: TGCAGTGCTAGAGACAGGGGGCTGAGTGGCTACACCTTC. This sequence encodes CSARDRGLSGYTF.

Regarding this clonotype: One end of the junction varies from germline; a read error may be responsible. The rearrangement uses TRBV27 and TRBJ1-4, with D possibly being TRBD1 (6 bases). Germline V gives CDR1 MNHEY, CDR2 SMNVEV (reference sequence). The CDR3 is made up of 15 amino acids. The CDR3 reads CASRLLGGTNEKLFF. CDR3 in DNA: TGTGCCAGCAGATTATTAGGGGGAACTAATGAAAAACTGTTTTTT.

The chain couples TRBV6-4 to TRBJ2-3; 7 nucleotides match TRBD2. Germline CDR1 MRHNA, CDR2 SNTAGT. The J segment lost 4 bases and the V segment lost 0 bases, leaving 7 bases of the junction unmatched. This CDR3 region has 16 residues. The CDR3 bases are TGTGCCAGCAGTGACTCGGGCGGGAGTGGGGCAGATACGCAGTATTTT. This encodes CASSDSGGSGADTQYF.

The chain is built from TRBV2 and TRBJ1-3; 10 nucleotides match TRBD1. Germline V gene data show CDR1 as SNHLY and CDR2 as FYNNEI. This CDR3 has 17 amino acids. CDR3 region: CAYGQGVKMSSGNTIYF. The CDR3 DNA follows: TGTGCTTACGGACAGGGGGTAAAAATGAGCTCTGGAAACACCATATATTTT.

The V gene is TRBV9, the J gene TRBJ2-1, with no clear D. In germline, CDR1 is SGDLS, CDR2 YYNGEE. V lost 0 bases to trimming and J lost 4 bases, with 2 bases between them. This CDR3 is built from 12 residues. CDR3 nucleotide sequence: TGTGCCAGCAGCGTAGGTTACAATGAGCAGTTCTTC. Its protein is CASSVGYNEQFF. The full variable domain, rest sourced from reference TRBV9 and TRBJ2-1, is DSGVTQTPKHLITATGQRVTLRCSPRSGDLSVYWYQQSLDQGLQFLIQYYNGEERAKGNILERFSAQQFPDLHSELNLSSLELGDSALYFCASSVGYNEQFFGPGTRLTVL.

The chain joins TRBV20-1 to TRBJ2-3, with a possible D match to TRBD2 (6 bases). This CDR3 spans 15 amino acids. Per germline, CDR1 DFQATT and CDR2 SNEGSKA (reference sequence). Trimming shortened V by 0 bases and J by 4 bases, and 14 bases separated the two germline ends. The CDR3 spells CSARDLGGKADTQYF. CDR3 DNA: TGCAGTGCTAGAGACTTGGGCGGGAAGGCAGATACGCAGTATTTT.

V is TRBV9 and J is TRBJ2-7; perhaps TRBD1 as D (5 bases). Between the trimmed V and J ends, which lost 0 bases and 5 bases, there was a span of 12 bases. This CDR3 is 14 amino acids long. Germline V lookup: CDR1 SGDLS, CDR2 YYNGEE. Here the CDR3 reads CASSVGGRDHEQYF. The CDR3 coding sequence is TGTGCCAGCAGCGTAGGTGGCAGGGATCACGAGCAGTACTTC. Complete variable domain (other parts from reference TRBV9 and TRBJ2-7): DSGVTQTPKHLITATGQRVTLRCSPRSGDLSVYWYQQSLDQGLQFLIQYYNGEERAKGNILERFSAQQFPDLHSELNLSSLELGDSALYFCASSVGGRDHEQYFGPGTRLTVT.

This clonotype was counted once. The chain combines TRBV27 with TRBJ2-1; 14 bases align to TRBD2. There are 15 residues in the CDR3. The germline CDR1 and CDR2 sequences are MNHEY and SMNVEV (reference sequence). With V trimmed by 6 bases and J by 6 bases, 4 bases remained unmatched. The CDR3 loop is CASRSGLAGVNEQFF. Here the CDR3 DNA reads TGTGCCAGCAGGTCGGGACTAGCGGGAGTCAATGAGCAGTTCTTC.

In DNA, the CDR3 is TGTGCCAGCAGTCCTATCGGGTTCGCTACCTACGAGCAGTACTTC. As protein: CASSPIGFATYEQYF. The chain joins TRBV27 to TRBJ2-7; D uncertain. Trimming stripped 5 bases from V and 2 bases from J, with 16 bases between. CDR3 length: 15 amino acids. In germline, CDR1 is MNHEY, CDR2 SMNVEV (reference sequence).

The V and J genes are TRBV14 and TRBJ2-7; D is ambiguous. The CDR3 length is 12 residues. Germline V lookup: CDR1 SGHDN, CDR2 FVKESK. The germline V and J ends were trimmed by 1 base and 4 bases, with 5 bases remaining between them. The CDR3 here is CASSQGLYEQYF. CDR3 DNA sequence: TGTGCCAGCAGCCAAGGACTGTACGAGCAGTACTTC.

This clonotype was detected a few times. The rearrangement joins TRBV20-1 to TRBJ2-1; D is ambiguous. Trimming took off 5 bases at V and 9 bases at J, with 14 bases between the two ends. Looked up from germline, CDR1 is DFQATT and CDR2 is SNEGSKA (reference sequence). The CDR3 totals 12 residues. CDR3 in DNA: TGCAGTGCTTACGGGTTGCCAGCTGAGCAGTTCTTC. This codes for CSAYGLPAEQFF.

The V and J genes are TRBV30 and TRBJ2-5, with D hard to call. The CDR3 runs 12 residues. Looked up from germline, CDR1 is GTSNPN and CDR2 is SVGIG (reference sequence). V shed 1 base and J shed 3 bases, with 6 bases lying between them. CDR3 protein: CAWSGRKETQYF. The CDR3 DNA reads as TGTGCCTGGAGTGGACGGAAAGAGACCCAGTACTTC.

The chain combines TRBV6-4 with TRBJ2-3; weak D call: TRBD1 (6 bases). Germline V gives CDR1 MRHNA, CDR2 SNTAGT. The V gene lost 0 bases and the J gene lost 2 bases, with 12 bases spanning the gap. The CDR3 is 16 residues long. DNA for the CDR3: TGTGCCAGCAGTGACTCGATCGTGGGGGCCACAGATACGCAGTATTTT. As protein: CASSDSIVGATDTQYF.

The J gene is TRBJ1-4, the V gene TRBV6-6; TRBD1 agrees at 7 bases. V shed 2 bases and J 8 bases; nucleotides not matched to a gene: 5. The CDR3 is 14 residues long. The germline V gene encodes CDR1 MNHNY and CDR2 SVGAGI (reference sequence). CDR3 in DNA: TGTGCCAGCAGTTACAAGACAGGGAGCGAAAAACTGTTTTTT. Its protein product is CASSYKTGSEKLFF.

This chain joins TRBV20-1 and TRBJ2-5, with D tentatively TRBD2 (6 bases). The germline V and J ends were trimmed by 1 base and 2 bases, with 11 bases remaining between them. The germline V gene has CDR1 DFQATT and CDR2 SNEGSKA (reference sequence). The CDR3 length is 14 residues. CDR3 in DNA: TGCAGTGCTAGAGGGAGGGGCCAGCAAGAGACCCAGTACTTC. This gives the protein CSARGRGQQETQYF.

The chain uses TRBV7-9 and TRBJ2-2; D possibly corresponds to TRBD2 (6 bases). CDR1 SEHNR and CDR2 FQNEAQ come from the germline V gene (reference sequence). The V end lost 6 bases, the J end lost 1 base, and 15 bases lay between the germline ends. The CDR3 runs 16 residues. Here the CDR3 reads CASSNSGKGNTGELFF. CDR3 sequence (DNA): TGTGCCAGCAGTAATAGCGGAAAAGGGAACACCGGGGAGCTGTTTTTT. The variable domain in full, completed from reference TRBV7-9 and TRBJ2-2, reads DTGVSQNPRHKITKRGQNVTFRCDPISEHNRLYWYRQTLGQGPEFLTYFQNEAQLEKSRLLSDRFSAERPKGSFSTLEIQRTEQGDSAMYLCASSNSGKGNTGELFFGEGSRLTVL.

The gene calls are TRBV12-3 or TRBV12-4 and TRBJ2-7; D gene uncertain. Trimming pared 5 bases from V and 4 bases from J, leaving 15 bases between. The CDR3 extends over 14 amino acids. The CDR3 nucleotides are TGTGCCAGCAGTCCCAACGCTAACACATACGAGCAGTACTTC. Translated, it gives CASSPNANTYEQYF.

The CDR3 nucleotides read TGTGCCAGCAGCCAAGGGTGGGTCGAGACAGATACGCAGTATTTT. It yields the protein CASSQGWVETDTQYF. This chain connects TRBV6-1 to TRBJ2-3, with D unresolved. In germline, CDR1 is MNHNS, CDR2 SASEGT. Trimming stripped 6 bases from V and 3 bases from J, with 16 bases between. The CDR3 covers 15 residues.

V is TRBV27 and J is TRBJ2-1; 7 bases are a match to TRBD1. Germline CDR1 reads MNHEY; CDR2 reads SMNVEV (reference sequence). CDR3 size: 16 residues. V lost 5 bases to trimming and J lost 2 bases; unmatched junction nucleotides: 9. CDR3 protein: CASSPPEGGTYNEQFF. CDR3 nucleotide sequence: TGTGCCAGCAGTCCCCCTGAAGGGGGCACCTACAATGAGCAGTTCTTC.